A single sample gave rise to the 2 T cell receptor beta chains below, sequenced in a study of Ad26.COV2.S vaccination and SARS-CoV-2 variants. Treatment of the sample: 19 received Ad26.COV2.S at low or high dose, single or two shots; five or six received placebo; per-sample allocation not given. Sampling happened 63 days after the first vaccine or placebo injection. Sequenced by immunoSEQ multiplex PCR; TCRdb stores in-frame clones only, minus some. Among approximately 340,000 clones listed, more than 75% were seen once. The material sequenced was peripheral blood, taken in a trial of Ad26.COV2.S vaccine versus placebo. All receptors derive from a person aged 18-65 years who received the Ad26.COV2.S COVID-19 vaccine or a placebo.

This chain connects TRBV5-1 to TRBJ1-1, with 10 nucleotides matching TRBD1. The CDR3 spans 16 residues. Trimming cost V 3 bases and J 0 bases; bases outside gene matches: 5. The germline V gene has CDR1 SGHRS and CDR2 YFSETQ. In nucleotides, the CDR3 is TGCGCCAGCAGCTCGGGACAGGGGATAATGAACACTGAAGCTTTCTTT. Amino acids: CASSSGQGIMNTEAFF.

The V call is TRBV19, the J call TRBJ2-7, with D perhaps TRBD1 or TRBD2 (5 bases each). Germline lookup yields CDR1 LNHDA and CDR2 SQIVND (reference sequence). V was pared by 3 bases and J by 0 bases, with 9 bases between. The CDR3 sequence is 14 residues long. The CDR3 is CASSIPGTSYEQYF. CDR3 coding DNA: TGTGCCAGTAGTATCCCCGGGACCTCCTACGAGCAGTACTTC.